Listed below are T cell receptor beta chains from one sample, sequenced in a study of cytomegalovirus exposure and HLA in healthy donors. Assay used: immunoSEQ multiplex PCR; TCRdb lists only in-frame clones, some missing. The sample includes fewer than 110,000 clones, 75% to 85% of them seen just once. The sequenced sample consisted of PBMCs. These receptors were taken from a woman aged 18 to 35 in good health and CMV-seropositive. The CDR3 runs from the conserved cysteine through the conserved F or W. The D gene is left open where the match is weak. Only some rows state a clone size, as once, few, many or a class for expanded clones.

clone_size	v_call	d_call	j_call	cdr3_aa	cdr3_nt
NA	TRBV11-3	NA	TRBJ2-7	CASSWTASSEQYF	TGTGCCAGCAGCTGGACAGCTTCGAGCGAGCAGTACTTC
NA	TRBV19	TRBD1	TRBJ1-1	CASSIEAGTGHTEAFF	TGTGCCAGTAGTATAGAGGCGGGGACAGGGCACACTGAAGCTTTCTTT
NA	TRBV2	NA	TRBJ2-1	CANRQQKFF	TGTGCCAACAGACAGCAGAAGTTCTTC
NA	TRBV15	TRBD1	TRBJ1-3	CATSRPGQGSGNTIYF	TGTGCCACCAGCAGACCGGGACAGGGCTCTGGAAACACCATATATTTT
NA	TRBV9	NA	TRBJ2-7	CASSVGFGSYEQYF	TGTGCCAGCAGCGTAGGCTTCGGTTCCTACGAGCAGTACTTC
NA	TRBV6-5	NA	TRBJ1-5	CASSPGRESNQPQHF	TGTGCCAGCAGCCCAGGTAGGGAGAGCAATCAGCCCCAGCATTTT
NA	TRBV27	NA	TRBJ1-2	CASSLKGPQWESNYGYTF	TGTGCCAGCAGTTTAAAGGGGCCCCAATGGGAAAGTAACTATGGCTACACCTTC
NA	TRBV5-1	TRBD2	TRBJ2-3	CASSLVTSGRGDTQYF	TGCGCCAGCAGCTTGGTGACTAGCGGGAGGGGAGATACGCAGTATTTT
NA	TRBV7-2	NA	TRBJ2-7	CASSLGYIYEQYF	TGTGCCAGCAGCTTAGGGTACATCTACGAGCAGTACTTC
few	TRBV4-1	NA	TRBJ2-5	CASSQEPTGYQETQYF	TGCGCCAGCAGCCAAGAGCCCACAGGGTACCAAGAGACCCAGTACTTC
once	TRBV9	NA	TRBJ1-2	CASSAPQGRAYGYTF	TGTGCCAGCAGCGCCCCACAGGGCAGGGCCTATGGCTACACCTTC
NA	TRBV29-1	NA	TRBJ1-1	CSVDPGVGVGTEAFF	TGCAGCGTTGATCCGGGGGTAGGTGTGGGGACTGAAGCTTTCTTT
NA	TRBV29-1	TRBD2	TRBJ2-7	CSVAGTSGGAPYEQYF	TGCAGCGTCGCCGGGACTAGCGGGGGGGCCCCTTACGAGCAGTACTTC
NA	TRBV4-1	NA	TRBJ1-5	CASSPEEGQGIQPQHF	TGCGCCAGCAGCCCGGAAGAAGGGCAGGGAATACAGCCCCAGCATTTT
NA	TRBV7-8	NA	TRBJ2-7	CASSYASNLAEQYF	TGTGCCAGCAGCTACGCCTCAAACTTAGCCGAGCAGTACTTC
NA	TRBV28	TRBD2	TRBJ2-3	CASSPSTHLAGLRTDTQYF	TGTGCCAGCAGTCCATCAACCCATCTAGCGGGATTACGCACAGATACGCAGTATTTT
NA	TRBV30	NA	TRBJ2-1	CAWVDSYNEQFF	TGTGCCTGGGTCGACAGCTACAATGAGCAGTTCTTC
NA	TRBV30	TRBD2	TRBJ2-1	CAWSGASGIYGKQFF	TGTGCCTGGAGTGGGGCTAGCGGGATATATGGCAAGCAGTTCTTC
NA	TRBV27	NA	TRBJ1-5	CASSLSIEGGLGNQPQHF	TGTGCCAGCAGTTTATCGATCGAAGGGGGATTGGGCAATCAGCCCCAGCATTTT
NA	TRBV7-9	TRBD1	TRBJ2-7	CASSPRQGQSYEQYF	TGTGCCAGCAGCCCAAGACAGGGCCAAAGCTACGAGCAGTACTTC
NA	TRBV11-3	NA	TRBJ2-5	CASSPYGGETQYF	TGTGCCAGCAGCCCCTACGGCGGAGAGACCCAGTACTTC
NA	TRBV27	NA	TRBJ2-7	CASSKSKAVSSYEQYF	TGTGCCAGCAGCAAGTCGAAAGCGGTTAGCTCCTACGAGCAGTACTTC
NA	TRBV15	NA	TRBJ2-1	CATSRDQMDILSYNEQFF	TGTGCCACCAGCAGAGACCAAATGGACATCCTCTCCTACAATGAGCAGTTCTTC
NA	TRBV6-5	TRBD2	TRBJ2-7	CASTSGSYEQYF	TGTGCCAGCACTAGCGGCTCCTACGAGCAGTACTTC
NA	TRBV25-1	TRBD1	TRBJ1-2	CASGKTGGGYTF	TGTGCCAGCGGTAAAACAGGGGGCGGCTACACCTTC
NA	TRBV19	TRBD1	TRBJ1-5	CASSSRTGPYSNQPQHF	TGTGCCAGTAGTTCGAGGACAGGACCTTATAGCAATCAGCCCCAGCATTTT
few	TRBV12-5	NA	TRBJ1-2	CASGFGGAGDGYTF	TGTGCTAGTGGTTTCGGGGGGGCTGGGGATGGCTACACCTTC
NA	TRBV5-6	NA	TRBJ2-7	CASSRRYEQYF	TGTGCCAGCAGCCGGAGGTACGAGCAGTACTTC
NA	TRBV13	TRBD1	TRBJ1-1	CASSPNKGQWSTEAFF	TGTGCCAGCAGCCCAAACAAGGGACAGTGGAGCACTGAAGCTTTCTTT
NA	TRBV18	NA	TRBJ1-1	CASSLQGMNTEAFF	TGTGCCAGCTCACTCCAGGGCATGAACACTGAAGCTTTCTTT
NA	TRBV15	NA	TRBJ2-7	CATSKVGQGSYEQYF	TGTGCCACCAGCAAGGTAGGCCAGGGGTCCTACGAGCAGTACTTC
NA	TRBV23-1	TRBD2	TRBJ2-7	CASRRSGGPREREQYF	TGCGCCAGCAGAAGAAGCGGGGGCCCCAGGGAACGAGAGCAGTACTTC
NA	TRBV19	NA	TRBJ2-7	CASSIGLNPYEQYF	TGTGCCAGTAGTATAGGCCTAAACCCATACGAGCAGTACTTC
few	TRBV29-1	TRBD2	TRBJ2-5	CSVEGLAGGQETQYF	TGCAGCGTCGAAGGACTAGCGGGGGGTCAGGAGACCCAGTACTTC
few	TRBV6-1	TRBD1	TRBJ2-7	CASCRTGRSYEQYF	TGTGCCAGCTGCAGGACAGGGAGGTCCTACGAGCAGTACTTC
NA	TRBV18	NA	TRBJ1-1	CASSPQQGTEAFF	TGTGCCAGCTCACCCCAACAGGGAACTGAAGCTTTCTTT
NA	TRBV4-1	NA	TRBJ1-5	CASSQVGQGQNQPQHF	TGCGCCAGCAGCCAAGTGGGTCAGGGGCAGAATCAGCCCCAGCATTTT
NA	TRBV4-2	NA	TRBJ1-2	CASSQGKEHNYGYTF	TGTGCCAGCAGCCAAGGAAAAGAACATAACTATGGCTACACCTTC
NA	TRBV7-2	NA	TRBJ1-1	CASSAGTLNTEAFF	TGTGCCAGCAGCGCCGGGACATTGAACACTGAAGCTTTCTTT
once	TRBV7-3	NA	TRBJ2-3	CASSLSRSFSTDTQYF	TGTGCCAGCAGCTTATCAAGGAGCTTTAGCACAGATACGCAGTATTTT